This entry concerns a single T cell receptor (beta chain). These data come from a study of blood T cell repertoires in COVID-19. Study members were between roughly 18 and 89 years old and lived in roughly 24 US regions. Each recovered donor of Cohort 3 presented with two negative PCRs, clearance, or symptom resolution. The repertoire was sequenced with immunoSEQ multiplex PCR; TCRdb's copy has only in-frame clones and lacks some. The repertoire holds a few hundred thousand clones, with 82% as singletons. Losses at the gene ends were 7 bases for V and 5 bases for J; bases not matched to a gene: 9. The germline CDR1 and CDR2 sequences are LNHDA and SQIVND (reference sequence). The CDR3 is 14 amino acids.

This sequence joins TRBV19 and TRBJ2-5; 8 bases are a match to TRBD1. The receptor was isolated from a woman aged 55 to 70 who had recovered from COVID-19. Source material: PBMCs or T cells enriched from blood (not recorded which). Written as DNA, the CDR3 is TGTGCCAGTACCCCTGGGGCAGGGGGCGAGACCCAGTACTTC. Translating it yields CASTPGAGGETQYF.